The sequence of this TCR beta chain was determined in a study of human T cells and chemical hapten exposure. Across the study: Patch tests delivered 0.01% DPC to the upper back and were evaluated at 6 days. Largely, small differences in pooled library volume made per-sample TCR yields vary.

The CDR3 loop spans 14 amino acids. Germline CDR1 LNHDA, CDR2 SQIVND (reference sequence). V lost 4 bases, J lost 5 bases, and 7 bases stayed unmatched. The library labeled individual cDNA molecules by adding unique molecular identifiers to them. Via MiXCR, TCRdb re-called the RACE reads, giving one row per CDR3 protein. The sample has around 56,000 distinct CDR3 sequences; 9.5% to 10% are singletons. This clonotype appeared a few times. Time point in this sample: pre-sensitization, week 0. The treatment here: therapeutic diphenylcyclopropenone sensitization with weekly scalp DPC. The source of this sequence is a man aged 35 to 55 with alopecia areata. Some clones in this sample may be carry-over from other donors' samples. The specimen comprised whole blood, sampled in connection with sensitization to the hapten diphenylcyclopropenone (DPC). The chain employs TRBV19 and TRBJ2-5, with 7 bases fitting TRBD1. For the CDR3, the DNA is TGTGCCAGTAGTACCGGACAGGACCGGGAGACCCAGTACTTC. Its translation: CASSTGQDRETQYF. The entire variable domain, with the rest obtained from reference TRBV19 and TRBJ2-5, is as follows: DGGITQSPKYLFRKEGQNVTLSCEQNLNHDAMYWYRQDPGQGLRLIYYSQIVNDFQKGDIAEGYSVSREKKESFPLTVTSAQKNPTAFYLCASSTGQDRETQYFGPGTRLLVL.